A single sample is the source of the 16 T cell receptor beta chains below, sequenced in a study of blood T cell repertoires in COVID-19. Sequencing used immunoSEQ multiplex PCR; TCRdb keeps in-frame clones, though not all of them. The sample records around 130,000 clones, roughly 90% being singletons. What was sequenced was peripheral blood. The receptors stem from a man in his 70s with active COVID-19.

This chain uses TRBV30 with TRBJ2-4, with TRBD2 identical over 7 bases. CDR3 size: 14 residues. V dropped 5 bases and J dropped 9; count of bases not matched to a gene: 13. Germline V CDR1 and CDR2: GTSNPN, SVGIG (reference sequence). For the CDR3, the DNA is TGTGCCTGGGAGGTGGGCCTGGGGGAGGGCATTCAGTACTTC. Protein sequence: CAWEVGLGEGIQYF. The whole variable domain, filled in from reference TRBV30 and TRBJ2-4, reads SQTIHQWPATLVQPVGSPLSLECTVEGTSNPNLYWYRQAAGRGLQLLFYSVGIGQISSEVPQNLSASRPQDRQFILSSKKLLLSDSGFYLCAWEVGLGEGIQYFGAGTRLSVL.

Details on this clone: The same CDR3 also results from other DNA sequences found in this sample. The genes are TRBV28 and TRBJ1-2, with a weak D call TRBD1 (6 bases). V lost 3 bases and J 5 bases, leaving 10 bases between the germline ends. Germline CDR1 MDHEN, CDR2 SYDVKM. The CDR3 totals 13 residues. The DNA for the CDR3 is TGTGCCAGCAGTTTGACAGGACCTTATGGCTACACCTTC. This gives the protein CASSLTGPYGYTF.

The J gene is TRBJ2-7, the V gene TRBV7-8, with 7 nucleotides matching TRBD1. The CDR3 runs to 15 residues. Germline V gives CDR1 SGHVS, CDR2 FQNEAQ. The ends lost 3 bases at V and 2 bases at J; junction bases unmatched: 7. The chain's CDR3 is CASSFEGAGPYEQYF. The CDR3 region has the DNA TGTGCCAGCAGCTTTGAGGGGGCGGGCCCCTACGAGCAGTACTTC. Drawing the rest from reference TRBV7-8 and TRBJ2-7, the complete variable domain is GAGVSQSPRYKVAKRGQDVALRCDPISGHVSLFWYQQALGQGPEFLTYFQNEAQLDKSGLPSDRFFAERPEGSVSTLKIQRTQQEDSAVYLCASSFEGAGPYEQYFGPGTRLTVT.

The J gene is TRBJ1-1, the V gene TRBV27, with a tentative D call TRBD1 (6 bases). The germline V gene encodes CDR1 MNHEY and CDR2 SMNVEV (reference sequence). V was shortened by 3 bases and J by 10 bases, with 15 bases between the two germline ends. This CDR3 has 13 amino acids. The CDR3 DNA is TGTGCCAGCAGTTTTTCGGGGGGCCGAGGAGCTTTCTTT. Its translation: CASSFSGGRGAFF.

This clone was seen only a few times. The J gene is TRBJ2-2, the V gene TRBV19, with TRBD2 identical over 7 bases. The CDR3 is made up of 16 amino acids. J gave up 0 bases and V 6 bases, and 7 bases lay outside the gene matches. CDR1 is LNHDA and CDR2 is SQIVND in the germline V gene (reference sequence). DNA for the CDR3: TGTGCCAGTAGGACTAGCAGTAAATCGAACACCGGGGAGCTGTTTTTT. Translation: CASRTSSKSNTGELFF.

The chain employs TRBV9 and TRBJ1-3; TRBD1 matches 8 bases. Germline trimming cut 0 bases from V and 8 bases from J; bases unmatched to any gene: 7. The CDR3 extends over 15 amino acids. CDR1 SGDLS and CDR2 YYNGEE come from the germline V gene. The CDR3 coding sequence is TGTGCCAGCAGCGTAGGGGCAGGGGGCTTGGACACCATATATTTT. Its protein product is CASSVGAGGLDTIYF.

The gene calls are TRBV28 and TRBJ2-7; 10 nucleotides line up with TRBD2. The germline V gene has CDR1 MDHEN and CDR2 SYDVKM. This CDR3 contains 17 residues. V was clipped by 7 bases and J by 6 bases; unmatched bases: 18. The CDR3 here is CASTESGRAGGPGEQYF. DNA for the CDR3: TGTGCCAGCACCGAGAGCGGGAGGGCCGGAGGGCCGGGCGAGCAGTACTTC.

The rearrangement joins TRBV9 to TRBJ2-7, with D maybe TRBD2 (5 bases). Trimming removed 0 bases from V and 3 bases from J, with 10 bases in between. The germline V gene has CDR1 SGDLS and CDR2 YYNGEE. The CDR3 length is 14 residues. The CDR3 nucleotides are TGTGCCAGCAGCGTAGTAGCTGGGAGCTACGAGCAGTACTTC. Translation: CASSVVAGSYEQYF.

The CDR3 nucleotides are TGTGCCAGCAGCTTAGCTAGCGGGAGCGGGTTCGGGCAGTTCTTC. Amino acids: CASSLASGSGFGQFF. The chain uses TRBV7-9 and TRBJ2-1; 9 bases agree with TRBD2. From germline, CDR1 is SEHNR and CDR2 FQNEAQ (reference sequence). The J segment lost 12 bases and the V segment lost 0 bases, leaving 9 bases of the junction unmatched. This CDR3 spans 15 amino acids.

The chain couples TRBV5-5 to TRBJ2-7; possibly TRBD1 for D (6 bases). This CDR3 has 13 residues. The ends were cut back, 0 bases at V and 7 bases at J, with 11 bases in the middle. Per germline, CDR1 SGHKS and CDR2 YYEKEE (reference sequence). CDR3 residues: CASSLVGATEQYF. The CDR3 DNA reads as TGTGCCAGCAGCTTGGTGGGGGCGACTGAGCAGTACTTC.

The chain uses TRBV21-1 and TRBJ2-5; the table's D call TRBD2 went unverified against the DNA. TRBV21-1 is a recognized pseudogene. This CDR3 spans 15 amino acids. The CDR3 region is CASSKESGSGETQYF. The DNA for the CDR3 is TGTGCCAGCAGCAAAGAGAGCGGGTCGGGGGAGACCCAGTACTTC.

The chain joins TRBV9 to TRBJ1-1, with a weak D call TRBD1 (5 bases). Germline values: CDR1 SGDLS, CDR2 YYNGEE. The CDR3 covers 15 residues. Trimming pared 0 bases from V and 5 bases from J, leaving 14 bases between. CDR3 protein: CASSVAGRGNTEAFF. As DNA, the CDR3 is TGTGCCAGCAGCGTAGCCGGGCGGGGGAATACTGAAGCTTTCTTT.

V and J are TRBV9 and TRBJ2-1; tentative D call: TRBD2 (5 bases). Looked up from germline, CDR1 is SGDLS and CDR2 is YYNGEE. The V gene lost 0 bases and the J gene lost 6 bases, with 22 bases spanning the gap. This CDR3 spans 18 amino acids. The CDR3 here is CASSVATLGSRSGNEQFF. In nucleotides, the CDR3 is TGTGCCAGCAGCGTAGCTACGTTGGGGAGCAGATCGGGCAATGAGCAGTTCTTC.

A single count supports this clone. The rearrangement links TRBV28 to TRBJ1-2; the match to TRBD1 covers 7 bases. The germline V gene has CDR1 MDHEN and CDR2 SYDVKM. The junction had 14 bases not matched to a gene; V was cut back by 3 bases and J by 4 bases. CDR3 length: 17 residues. The DNA of the CDR3 is TGTGCCAGCAGTTTGGGTATCGGGAGGGGGCGTCTCTATGGCTACACCTTC. Translated: CASSLGIGRGRLYGYTF.

This sequence joins TRBV27 and TRBJ1-6; D gene uncertain. V was pared by 4 bases and J by 6 bases, with 7 bases between. The germline V gene encodes CDR1 MNHEY and CDR2 SMNVEV (reference sequence). This CDR3 comprises 13 residues. The CDR3 coding sequence is TGTGCCAGCAGTTCGCACACTAATTCACCCCTCCACTTT. This sequence encodes CASSSHTNSPLHF.

The J gene is TRBJ2-7, the V gene TRBV2, with 12 bases identical to TRBD2. This CDR3 contains 16 residues. From germline, CDR1 is SNHLY and CDR2 FYNNEI. V lost 5 bases to trimming and J lost 6 bases; unmatched junction nucleotides: 11. CDR3 DNA: TGTGCCAGCAGTCTTGCCTCGACTAGCGGGAGTTCCGAGCAGTACTTC. As protein: CASSLASTSGSSEQYF.